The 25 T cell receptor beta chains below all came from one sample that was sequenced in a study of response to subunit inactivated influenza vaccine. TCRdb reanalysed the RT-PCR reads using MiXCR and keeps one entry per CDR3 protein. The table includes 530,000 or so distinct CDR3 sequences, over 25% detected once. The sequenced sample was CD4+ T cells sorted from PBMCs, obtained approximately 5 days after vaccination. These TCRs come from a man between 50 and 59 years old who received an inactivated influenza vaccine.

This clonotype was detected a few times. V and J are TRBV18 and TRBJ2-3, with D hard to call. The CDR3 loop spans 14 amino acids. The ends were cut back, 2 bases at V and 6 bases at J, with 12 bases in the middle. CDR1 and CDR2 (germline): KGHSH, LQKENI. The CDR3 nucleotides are TGTGCCAGCTCACCAGACCTTTCATCGGATACGCAGTATTTT. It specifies CASSPDLSSDTQYF.

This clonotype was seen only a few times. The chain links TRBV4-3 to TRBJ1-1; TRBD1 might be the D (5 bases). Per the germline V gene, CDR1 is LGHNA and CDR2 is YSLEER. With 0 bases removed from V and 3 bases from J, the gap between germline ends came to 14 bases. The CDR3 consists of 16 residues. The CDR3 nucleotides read TGCGCCAGCAGCCAAGATAGAACCGGGGCATACACTGAAGCTTTCTTT. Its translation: CASSQDRTGAYTEAFF.

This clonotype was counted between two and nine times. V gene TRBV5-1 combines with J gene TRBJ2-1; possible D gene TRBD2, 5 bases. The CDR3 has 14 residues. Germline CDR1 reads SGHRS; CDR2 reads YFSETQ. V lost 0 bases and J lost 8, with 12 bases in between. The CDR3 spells CASSLVFSEDEQFF. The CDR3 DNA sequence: TGCGCCAGCAGCTTGGTTTTTAGCGAGGATGAGCAGTTCTTC.

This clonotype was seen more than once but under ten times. CDR3 region: CASSWGTSSYEQYF. Here the CDR3 DNA reads TGTGCCAGCAGTTGGGGCACTAGCTCCTACGAGCAGTACTTC. V usage is TRBV6-2 or TRBV6-3 and J usage is TRBJ2-7, with D tentatively TRBD1 or TRBD2 (5 bases each). The ends were cut back, 4 bases at V and 0 bases at J, with 10 bases in the middle. Germline-derived CDR1 and CDR2 are MNHEY and SVGEGT. The CDR3 length is 14 residues.

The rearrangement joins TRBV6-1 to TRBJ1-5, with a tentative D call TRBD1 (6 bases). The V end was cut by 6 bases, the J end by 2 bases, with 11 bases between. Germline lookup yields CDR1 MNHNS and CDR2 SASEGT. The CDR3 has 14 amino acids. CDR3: CASRPGVGNQPQHF. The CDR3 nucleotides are TGTGCCAGCAGACCAGGGGTTGGCAATCAGCCCCAGCATTTT.

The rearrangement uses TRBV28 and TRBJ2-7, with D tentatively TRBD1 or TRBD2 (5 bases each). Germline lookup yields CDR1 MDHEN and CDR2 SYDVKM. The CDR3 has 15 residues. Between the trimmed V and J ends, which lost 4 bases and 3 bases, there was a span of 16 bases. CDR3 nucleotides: TGTGCCAGCAGTTCCCCCGGGGCTAGGGTCTACGAGCAGTACTTC. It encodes CASSSPGARVYEQYF.

In DNA form, the CDR3 reads TGTGCCAGCAGGTGGGGACAGGGGTTTGGCTACACCTTC. As protein: CASRWGQGFGYTF. The chain carries TRBV27 and TRBJ1-2; 10 bases map to TRBD1. The CDR3 is 13 amino acids. The V and J ends lost 6 bases and 7 bases, in that order; junction bases with no gene match: 5. Looked up from germline, CDR1 is MNHEY and CDR2 is SMNVEV (reference sequence).

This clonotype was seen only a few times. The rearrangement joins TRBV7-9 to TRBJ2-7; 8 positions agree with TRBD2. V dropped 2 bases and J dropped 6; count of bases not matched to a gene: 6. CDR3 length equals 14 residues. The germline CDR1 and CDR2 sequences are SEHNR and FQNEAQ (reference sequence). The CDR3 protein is CASSLLAGTGEQYF. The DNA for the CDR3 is TGTGCCAGCAGCTTATTAGCGGGGACGGGCGAGCAGTACTTC.

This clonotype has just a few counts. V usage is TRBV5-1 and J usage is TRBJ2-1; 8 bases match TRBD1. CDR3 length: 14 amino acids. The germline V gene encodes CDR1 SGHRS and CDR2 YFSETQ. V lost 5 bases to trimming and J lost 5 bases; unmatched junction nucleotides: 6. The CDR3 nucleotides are TGCGCCAGCAGTTACAGGGGGGCCAACAATGAGCAGTTCTTC. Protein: CASSYRGANNEQFF.

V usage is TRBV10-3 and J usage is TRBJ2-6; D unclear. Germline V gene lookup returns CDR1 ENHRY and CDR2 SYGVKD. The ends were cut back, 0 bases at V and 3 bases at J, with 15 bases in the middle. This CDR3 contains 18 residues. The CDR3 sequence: CAISESEQRASGANVLTF. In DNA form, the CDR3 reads TGTGCCATCAGTGAGTCGGAACAGAGAGCAAGTGGGGCCAACGTCCTGACTTTC.

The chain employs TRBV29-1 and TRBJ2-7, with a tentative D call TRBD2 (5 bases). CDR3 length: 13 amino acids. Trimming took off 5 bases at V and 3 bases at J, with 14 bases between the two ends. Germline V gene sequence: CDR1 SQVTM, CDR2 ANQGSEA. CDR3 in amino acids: CSVLVSGHYEQYF. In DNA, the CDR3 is TGCAGCGTTCTGGTCAGCGGCCACTACGAGCAGTACTTC.

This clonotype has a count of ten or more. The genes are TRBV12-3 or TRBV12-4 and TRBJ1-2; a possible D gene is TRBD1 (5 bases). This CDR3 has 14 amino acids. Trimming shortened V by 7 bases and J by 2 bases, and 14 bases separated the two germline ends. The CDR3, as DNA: TGTGCCAGCACCCTGGGGACGGCGAACTATGGCTACACCTTC. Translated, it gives CASTLGTANYGYTF.

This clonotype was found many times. The CDR3 loop reads CASSLGQFSGNTIYF. CDR3 sequence (DNA): TGTGCCAGCAGTTTAGGACAGTTCTCTGGAAACACCATATATTTT. The genes are TRBV12-3 or TRBV12-4 and TRBJ1-3; possibly TRBD1 for D (5 bases). Trimming took off 1 base at V and 0 bases at J, with 7 bases between the two ends. This CDR3 has 15 residues.

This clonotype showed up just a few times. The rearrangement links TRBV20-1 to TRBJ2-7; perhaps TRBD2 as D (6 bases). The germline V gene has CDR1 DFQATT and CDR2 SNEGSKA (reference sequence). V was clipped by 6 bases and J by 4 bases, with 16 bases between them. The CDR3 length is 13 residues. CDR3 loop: CSAYKGLAYEQYF. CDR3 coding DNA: TGCAGTGCCTATAAGGGGCTAGCGTACGAGCAGTACTTC.

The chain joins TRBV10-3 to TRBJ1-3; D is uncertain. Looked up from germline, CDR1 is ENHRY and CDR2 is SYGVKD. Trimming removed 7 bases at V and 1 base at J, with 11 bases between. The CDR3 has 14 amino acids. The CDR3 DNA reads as TGTGCCATCAAAACGGGCCCATCTGGAAACACCATATATTTT. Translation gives CAIKTGPSGNTIYF.

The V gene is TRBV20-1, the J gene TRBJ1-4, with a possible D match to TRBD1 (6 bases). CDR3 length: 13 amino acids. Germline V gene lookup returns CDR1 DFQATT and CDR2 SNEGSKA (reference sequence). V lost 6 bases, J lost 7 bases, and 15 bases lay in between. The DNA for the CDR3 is TGCAGTGCAAGTCGGGACACCTTTGAAAAACTGTTTTTT. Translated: CSASRDTFEKLFF.

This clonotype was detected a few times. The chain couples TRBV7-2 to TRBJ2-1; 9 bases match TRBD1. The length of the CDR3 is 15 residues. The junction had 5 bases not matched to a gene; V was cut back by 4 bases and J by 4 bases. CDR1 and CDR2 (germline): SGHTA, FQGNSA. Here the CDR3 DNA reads TGTGCCAGCAGCTCGACCGGGACAGGGTACAATGAGCAGTTCTTC. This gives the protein CASSSTGTGYNEQFF.

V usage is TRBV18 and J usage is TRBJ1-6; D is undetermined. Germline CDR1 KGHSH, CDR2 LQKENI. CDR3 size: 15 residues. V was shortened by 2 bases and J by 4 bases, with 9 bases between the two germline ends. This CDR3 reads CASSPKQKYNSPLHF. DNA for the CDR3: TGTGCCAGCTCACCAAAACAGAAGTATAATTCACCCCTCCACTTT.

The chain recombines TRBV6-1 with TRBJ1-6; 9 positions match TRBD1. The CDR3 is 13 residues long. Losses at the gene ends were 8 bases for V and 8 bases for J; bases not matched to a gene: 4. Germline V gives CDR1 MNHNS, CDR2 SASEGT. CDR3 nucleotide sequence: TGTGCCAGCGGGGGGACAGGGCATTCACCCCTCCACTTT. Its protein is CASGGTGHSPLHF.

CDR3 sequence: CSASNYYNEQFF. CDR3 sequence (DNA): TGCAGTGCTAGCAACTACTACAATGAGCAGTTCTTC. V and J are TRBV20-1 and TRBJ2-1; D unclear. V dropped 3 bases and J dropped 3 bases, with 6 bases sitting between them. The CDR3 runs 12 residues. Germline values: CDR1 DFQATT, CDR2 SNEGSKA (reference sequence).

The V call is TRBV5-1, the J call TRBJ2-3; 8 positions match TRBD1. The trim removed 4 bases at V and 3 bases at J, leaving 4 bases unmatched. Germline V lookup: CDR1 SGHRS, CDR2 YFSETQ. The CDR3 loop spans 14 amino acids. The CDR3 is CASSHDRGTDTQYF. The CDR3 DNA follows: TGCGCCAGCAGCCACGACAGGGGAACAGATACGCAGTATTTT.

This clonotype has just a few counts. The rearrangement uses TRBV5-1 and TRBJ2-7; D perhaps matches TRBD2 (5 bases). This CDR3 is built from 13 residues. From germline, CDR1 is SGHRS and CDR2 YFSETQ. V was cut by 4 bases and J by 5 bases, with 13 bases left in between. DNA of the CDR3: TGCGCCAGCAGCCAGAGTGGAGGCCACGAGCAGTACTTC. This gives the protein CASSQSGGHEQYF.

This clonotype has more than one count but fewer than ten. CDR3 sequence: CASRSGASSYEQYF. The CDR3 nucleotides are TGTGCCAGCAGGTCGGGGGCAAGCTCCTACGAGCAGTACTTC. V gene TRBV12-3 or TRBV12-4 combines with J gene TRBJ2-7, with D possibly being TRBD1 or TRBD2 (6 bases each). V was pared by 6 bases and J by 0 bases, with 12 bases between. The CDR3 is made up of 14 amino acids.

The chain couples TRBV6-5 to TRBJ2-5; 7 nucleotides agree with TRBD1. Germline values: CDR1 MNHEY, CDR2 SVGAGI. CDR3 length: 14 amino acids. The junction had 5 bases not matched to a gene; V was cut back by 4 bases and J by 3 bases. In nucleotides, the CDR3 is TGTGCCAGCAGTTCTCGACAGGGAAAAGAGACCCAGTACTTC. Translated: CASSSRQGKETQYF.

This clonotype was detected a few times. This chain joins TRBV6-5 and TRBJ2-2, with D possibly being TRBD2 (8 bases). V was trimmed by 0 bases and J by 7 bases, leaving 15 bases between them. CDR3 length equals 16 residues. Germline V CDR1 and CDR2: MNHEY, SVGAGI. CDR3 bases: TGTGCCAGCAGTTACTCAGCGGGAGCAGGGGGCGGGGAGCTGTTTTTT. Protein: CASSYSAGAGGGELFF.